This T cell receptor beta chain was observed in a study of CD8 T cells in ankylosing spondylitis. This CDR3 region has 13 residues. Germline values: CDR1 SGHAT, CDR2 FQNNGV. V was trimmed by 3 bases and J by 2 bases, leaving 8 bases between them. Study results and limitations: Among TCR beta sequences, a motif of eight highly homologous variants appeared characteristic of ankylosing spondylitis blood.

TCRdb used MiXCR to reprocess the 5' RACE reads, holding one entry per CDR3 protein. The sample consists of over 400,000 distinct CDR3 sequences, 25% to 30% of them appearing once. A word on this clonotype: Its specificity is unknown.

The V call is TRBV11-2, the J call TRBJ2-7; D gene ambiguous. This TCR came from a male donor with ankylosing spondylitis. The specimen was blood, either unsorted or a sorted T cell fraction (not recorded which). CDR3 sequence: CASSFTRTYEQYF. The CDR3 bases are TGTGCCAGCAGCTTTACCCGAACCTACGAGCAGTACTTC.